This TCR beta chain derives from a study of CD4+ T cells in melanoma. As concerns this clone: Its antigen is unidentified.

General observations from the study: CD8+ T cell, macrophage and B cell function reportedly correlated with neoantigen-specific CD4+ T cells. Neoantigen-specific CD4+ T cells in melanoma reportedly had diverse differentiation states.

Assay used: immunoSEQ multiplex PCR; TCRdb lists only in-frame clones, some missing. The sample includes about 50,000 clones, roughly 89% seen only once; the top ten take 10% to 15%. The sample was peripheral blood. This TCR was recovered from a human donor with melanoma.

CDR3 nucleotides: TGTGCCAGCAGCTTGGACACTGGCTACACCTTC. Protein product: CASSLDTGYTF. The chain recombines TRBV5-4 with TRBJ1-2, with unresolved D. Germline CDR1 SGHNT, CDR2 YYREEE (reference sequence). Trimming took off 0 bases at V and 7 bases at J, with 4 bases between the two ends. The CDR3 consists of 11 residues.